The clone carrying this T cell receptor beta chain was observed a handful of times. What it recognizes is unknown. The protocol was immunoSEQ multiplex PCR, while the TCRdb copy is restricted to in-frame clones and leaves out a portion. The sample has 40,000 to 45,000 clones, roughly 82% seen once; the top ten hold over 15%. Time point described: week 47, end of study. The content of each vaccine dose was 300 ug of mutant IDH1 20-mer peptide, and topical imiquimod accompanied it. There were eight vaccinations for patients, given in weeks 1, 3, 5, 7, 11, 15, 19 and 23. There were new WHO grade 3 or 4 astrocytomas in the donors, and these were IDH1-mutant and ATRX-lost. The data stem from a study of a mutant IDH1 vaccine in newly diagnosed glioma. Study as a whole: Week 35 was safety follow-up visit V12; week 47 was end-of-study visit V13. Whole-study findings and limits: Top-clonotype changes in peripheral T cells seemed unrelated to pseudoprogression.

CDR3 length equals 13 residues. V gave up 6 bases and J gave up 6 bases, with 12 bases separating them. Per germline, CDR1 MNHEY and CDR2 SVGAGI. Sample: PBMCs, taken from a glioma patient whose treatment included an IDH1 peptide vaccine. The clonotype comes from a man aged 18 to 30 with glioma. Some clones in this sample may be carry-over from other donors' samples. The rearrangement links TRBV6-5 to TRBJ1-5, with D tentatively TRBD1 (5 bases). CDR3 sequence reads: CASRFSGGQPQHF. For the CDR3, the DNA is TGTGCCAGCAGGTTTAGTGGGGGTCAGCCCCAGCATTTT.